This TCR beta chain was obtained from a study of human T cells and chemical hapten exposure listed by TCRdb under 2021. About the full investigation: For sensitization, 2% DPC in acetone was applied to an approximately 2 cm by approximately 2 cm area of upper inner arm skin. Throughout the study period of about 22 weeks, patients also received therapeutic DPC doses to the scalp every week. Patch testing was performed on the upper back with Finn chambers containing 0.01% DPC, and the patch tests were scored after 6 days according to International Contact Dermatitis Research Group standards. The mostly female patient cohort included alopecia areata with under or over 50% scalp involvement, alopecia totalis and alopecia universalis. Libraries were pooled for sequencing, and per-sample TCR yields varied mainly because of small differences in library volumes within the pool. The study tracked peripheral blood TCR repertoire changes in vivo during primary and secondary sensitization to the hapten diphenylcyclopropenone (DPC) in alopecia patients. Blood samples were taken from patients before sensitization (week 0) and at 2, 6 and about 24 weeks after DPC sensitization. Twenty-nine alopecia patients gave blood for TCR sequencing at one to four time points (pre-sensitization, 2, 6 and 24 weeks).

Sample time point, as interpreted from the label and publication: patch test 1, 2 weeks after DPC sensitization. The treatment or condition label for this specimen denotes: therapeutic diphenylcyclopropenone sensitization with weekly scalp DPC. At each patch-test visit, blood was drawn before the patch test was applied. Patients were eligible if aged 18 to 70, diagnosed with alopecia and judged suitable for DPC therapy, and pregnant patients were excluded. Total RNA was extracted from unfractionated whole blood that had been collected in Tempus Blood RNA tubes. At the junction V is shortened by 7 bases and J by 4 bases; bases outside the gene matches: 10. Based on the germline V gene, the CDR1 and CDR2 sequences are LGHNA and YSLEER. The CDR3 sequence holds 16 residues, the cysteine and phenylalanine included. Only CDR3 DNA remains: 48 bases, in frame from the first base. This clonotype showed up many times. Its antigen is unknown. No much larger clone is present one base from it, and per-base qualities are unavailable.

The library relied on RACE. Sequencing was performed on a NextSeq 500. Library preparation attached unique molecular identifiers to individual cDNA molecules for quantitative, reproducible TCR counting. From each blood RNA sample, both TCR alpha and TCR beta chains were sequenced. In the original analysis: The median number of TCRs per sample was approximately 93,000, ranging from roughly 23,224 to 700,000. V, J and CDR3 annotation of the TCR reads was performed with the Decombinator software suite. For PS versus PT1 abundance plots, all samples were subsampled to the same number of TCRs (28,000). Expanded TCRs were defined as absent before sensitization and observed at least eight times at the 2-week time point. TCRdb trimmed public reads at Q25 via fastp, called clones via MiXCR and kept in-frame beta chains. Records with the same CDR3 protein are collapsed into one entry carrying the most frequent genes and DNA. The V and J calls follow TCRdb's processing rather than the paper's. For this sample there are some 340,000 distinct CDR3 sequences; roughly 6.9% appear just once. The leading ten clones occupy approximately 8% of the sample.

General conclusions and limits of the study: The number of TCRs above 1 in 1000 frequency did not change with DPC sensitization; there was no evidence of global repertoire structure alterations. Patch test score was positively correlated with the number of PT1 expanded TCRs, with significance at thresholds 8, 16 and 32 but not at 4. All patients had alopecia, a presumed autoimmune disease, so their immune response might differ from that of healthy individuals. Repeated subsampling changed both the strength of the expansion versus patch-test correlation and the threshold at which that correlation became significant. Expanded TCRs formed significantly more large CDR3 similarity clusters than pre-sensitization or healthy control sets, consistent with antigen-driven responses.

The sequence was obtained from a woman younger than 30 with alopecia areata. Some clones in this sample may be carry-over from other donors' samples. The V gene is TRBV4-3 and the J gene is TRBJ2-1, and TRBD2 matches 10 of the central bases. The sequencing used whole blood, collected in connection with sensitization to the hapten diphenylcyclopropenone (DPC). The nucleotide sequence is given as TGCGCCAGCACCCCGACGAGCGGGGGGGATTACAATGAGCAGTTCTTC. Its translation is CASTPTSGGDYNEQFF.